This T cell receptor beta chain was recorded in a study of neurological immune-mediated disorders. Trimming cost V 0 bases and J 2 bases; bases outside gene matches: 6. In germline, CDR1 is SGHRS, CDR2 YFSETQ. CDR3 length equals 17 residues. Template-switch 5'RACE cDNA synthesis added a 10-nucleotide unique molecular identifier. TCRdb fed the 5' RACE reads into MiXCR, producing one record per CDR3 protein. The sample yields 27,000 or so distinct CDR3 sequences, 3% to 3.5% seen once. Study-wide findings and caveats: Among 34 multiple sclerosis patients, 18 had repertoires that phylogenetic grouping placed in one related-CDR3 cluster, a possible signature.

This clonotype came up many times. The antigen remains undetermined. 2 million unsorted PBMCs were stored in RNAlater at -80 °C before RNA extraction. This clonotype originated in a woman aged 25 to 39 with multiple sclerosis. The J gene is TRBJ2-3, the V gene TRBV5-1; 10 bases agree with TRBD2. The material sequenced was PBMCs. The CDR3 DNA follows: TGCGCCAGCAGCTTGGGTGTTCTAGCGGGAGCCACAGATACGCAGTATTTT. Its translation is CASSLGVLAGATDTQYF. Together with reference TRBV5-1 and TRBJ2-3, the CDR3 gives the full variable domain: KAGVTQTPRYLIKTRGQQVTLSCSPISGHRSVSWYQQTPGQGLQFLFEYFSETQRNKGNFPGRFSGRQFSNSRSEMNVSTLELGDSALYLCASSLGVLAGATDTQYFGPGTRLTVL.